The 19 T cell receptor beta chains listed next were all sequenced from one sample in a study of T cells in localized non-small cell lung cancer. Only in-frame clones appear in the TCRdb table, and some are missing; sequencing was by immunoSEQ multiplex PCR. The table lists some 51,000 clones, roughly 88% of them singletons. The sequencing here drew on peripheral blood, taken before any cancer treatment. Receptors were obtained from a woman aged 40-70 years with stage I lung adenocarcinoma.

The chain carries TRBV2 and TRBJ1-1; 9 bases fit TRBD1. The CDR3 runs 20 residues. Germline values: CDR1 SNHLY, CDR2 FYNNEI. Trimming took 7 bases from V and 4 from J; bases not matched to a gene: 25. This CDR3 is CASKGQHAHRYSTGGTEAFF. The CDR3, as DNA: TGTGCCAGCAAAGGGCAGCACGCCCACAGATATTCGACAGGGGGCACTGAAGCTTTCTTT. The complete variable domain, with remaining parts taken from reference TRBV2 and TRBJ1-1, reads EPEVTQTPSHQVTQMGQEVILRCVPISNHLYFYWYRQILGQKVEFLVSFYNNEISEKSEIFDDQFSVERPDGSNFTLKIRSTKLEDSAMYFCASKGQHAHRYSTGGTEAFFGQGTRLTVV.

The J gene is TRBJ1-1, the V gene TRBV9; perhaps TRBD1 as D (5 bases). Germline values: CDR1 SGDLS, CDR2 YYNGEE. V gave up 5 bases and J gave up 1 base, with 12 bases separating them. This CDR3 contains 14 residues. CDR3 region: CASREQDQNTEAFF. CDR3 coding DNA: TGTGCCAGCAGGGAACAGGACCAGAACACTGAAGCTTTCTTT.

The rearrangement links TRBV2 to TRBJ1-4; 9 bases match TRBD1. J was trimmed by 8 bases and V by 7 bases; bases with no gene match: 5. Per the germline V gene, CDR1 is SNHLY and CDR2 is FYNNEI. The CDR3 is 13 amino acids. CDR3 residues: CASNRDREEKLFF. The CDR3 nucleotides are TGTGCCAGCAACCGGGACAGGGAGGAAAAACTGTTTTTT.

J is TRBJ2-7 and V is TRBV10-3, with no clear D. Germline V CDR1 and CDR2: ENHRY, SYGVKD. Trimming removed 4 bases from V and 7 bases from J, with 11 bases in between. The CDR3 extends over 12 amino acids. CDR3 bases: TGTGCCATCAGTGTTGGCCCCAGGGAGCAGTACTTC. It is translated as CAISVGPREQYF.

The gene calls are TRBV27 and TRBJ1-5, with D possibly being TRBD1 (5 bases). Germline V gene lookup returns CDR1 MNHEY and CDR2 SMNVEV (reference sequence). This CDR3 has 16 residues. The ends were cut back, 6 bases at V and 0 bases at J, with 15 bases in the middle. The CDR3 spells CASRRGAPGSNQPQHF. CDR3 DNA: TGTGCCAGCAGGCGCGGGGCCCCCGGTAGCAATCAGCCCCAGCATTTT.

This rearrangement joins TRBV7-6 to TRBJ2-3; D perhaps matches TRBD1 (6 bases). V lost 1 base to trimming and J lost 2 bases, with 10 bases between them. Germline V lookup: CDR1 SGHVS, CDR2 FNYEAQ. This CDR3 contains 15 residues. CDR3 sequence: CASSLGGGPTDTQYF. As DNA, the CDR3 is TGTGCCAGCAGCTTAGGAGGGGGACCCACAGATACGCAGTATTTT. The variable domain in full, completed from reference TRBV7-6 and TRBJ2-3, reads GAGVSQSPRYKVTKRGQDVALRCDPISGHVSLYWYRQALGQGPEFLTYFNYEAQQDKSGLPNDRFSAERPEGSISTLTIQRTEQRDSAMYRCASSLGGGPTDTQYFGPGTRLTVL.

CDR3: CASSSGQGAGDTQYF. In DNA, the CDR3 is TGCGCCAGCAGCTCGGGACAGGGGGCAGGGGATACGCAGTATTTT. V usage is TRBV5-1 and J usage is TRBJ2-3; TRBD1 aligns across 12 bases. Losses at the gene ends were 3 bases for V and 6 bases for J; bases not matched to a gene: 5. Germline V gene lookup returns CDR1 SGHRS and CDR2 YFSETQ. The CDR3 is 15 amino acids.

This clone was counted only a few times. The rearrangement joins TRBV27 to TRBJ1-6; a possible D gene is TRBD1 (5 bases). CDR3 length equals 13 residues. Trimming left V 10 bases short and J 1 base short, with 8 bases between. Looked up from germline, CDR1 is MNHEY and CDR2 is SMNVEV (reference sequence). The CDR3: CATKGSYNSPLHF. Written as DNA, the CDR3 is TGTGCCACCAAGGGGTCCTATAATTCACCCCTCCACTTT.

The rearrangement links TRBV4-1 to TRBJ2-2, with 10 bases matching TRBD1. V shed 4 bases and J 7 bases; nucleotides not matched to a gene: 6. The CDR3 loop spans 15 amino acids. Germline CDR1 and CDR2: MGHRA and YSYEKL. Here the CDR3 DNA reads TGCGCCAGCAGCCGACAGGGGGCAGGGGGCGGGGAGCTGTTTTTT. As protein: CASSRQGAGGGELFF.

J is TRBJ2-3 and V is TRBV7-9, with a possible D match to TRBD1 (5 bases). Germline loops: CDR1 SEHNR, CDR2 FQNEAQ (reference sequence). There are 16 residues in the CDR3. V lost 2 bases and J lost 0, with 12 bases in between. Here the CDR3 DNA reads TGTGCCAGCAGCTTACAGGGTGTTGGTAGCACAGATACGCAGTATTTT. It encodes CASSLQGVGSTDTQYF.

J is TRBJ1-5 and V is TRBV2; 7 nucleotides match TRBD1. This CDR3 has 15 residues. V lost 6 bases, J lost 2 bases, and 7 bases stayed unmatched. Germline CDR1 is SNHLY and CDR2 is FYNNEI. CDR3 DNA sequence: TGTGCCAGCAGAGCTGACAGGGTTGGCAATCAGCCCCAGCATTTT. This sequence encodes CASRADRVGNQPQHF.

This clone occurred once. J is TRBJ2-7 and V is TRBV5-6; D is ambiguous. Germline V lookup: CDR1 SGHDT, CDR2 YYEEEE. Trimming removed 2 bases at V and 4 bases at J, with 10 bases between. The CDR3 loop spans 13 amino acids. CDR3 amino acids: CASSFYGSYEQYF. CDR3 coding DNA: TGTGCCAGCAGCTTCTATGGCAGTTACGAGCAGTACTTC.

The gene calls are TRBV11-2 and TRBJ2-7; D is unresolved. Germline assignment: CDR1 SGHAT and CDR2 FQNNGV. This CDR3 is 12 amino acids long. Trimming stripped 3 bases from V and 3 bases from J, with 6 bases between. CDR3 in amino acids: CASSFSGYEQYF. CDR3 in DNA: TGTGCCAGCAGCTTTTCAGGCTACGAGCAGTACTTC.

The CDR3 loop is CASSVDQTGGEFF. The CDR3 DNA sequence: TGTGCCAGCAGCGTAGATCAGACGGGGGGAGAGTTCTTC. The rearrangement links TRBV9 to TRBJ2-1; 7 nucleotides match TRBD2. In germline, CDR1 is SGDLS, CDR2 YYNGEE. Trimming took 0 bases from V and 14 from J; bases not matched to a gene: 8. This CDR3 comprises 13 residues.

The chain employs TRBV6-6 and TRBJ2-5, with 13 bases fitting TRBD2. V lost 6 bases, J lost 5 bases, and 3 bases stayed unmatched. CDR1 is MNHNY and CDR2 is SVGAGI in the germline V gene (reference sequence). The CDR3 consists of 14 residues. CDR3 loop: CASRLAGGIETQYF. The CDR3 DNA sequence: TGTGCCAGCAGACTAGCGGGGGGGATCGAGACCCAGTACTTC.

The V call is TRBV30, the J call TRBJ1-2; unclear D gene. The CDR3 extends over 11 amino acids. Germline V gene data show CDR1 as GTSNPN and CDR2 as SVGIG (reference sequence). The germline V and J ends were trimmed by 2 bases and 5 bases, with 6 bases remaining between them. CDR3 amino acids: CAWSFEYGYTF. The DNA for the CDR3 is TGTGCCTGGAGTTTTGAATATGGCTACACCTTC.

The rearrangement links TRBV19 to TRBJ2-2, with 10 bases matching TRBD1. J lost 3 bases, V lost 9 bases, and 10 bases had no gene match. This CDR3 has 16 amino acids. Germline V gene sequence: CDR1 LNHDA, CDR2 SQIVND (reference sequence). This CDR3 is CASTSLGTGDTGELFF. CDR3 DNA sequence: TGTGCCAGCACAAGCCTCGGGACAGGGGACACCGGGGAGCTGTTTTTT.

The chain joins TRBV5-6 to TRBJ1-1; TRBD1 aligns across 7 bases. V shed 3 bases and J 4 bases; nucleotides not matched to a gene: 6. This CDR3 spans 14 amino acids. Germline CDR1 SGHDT, CDR2 YYEEEE. The CDR3 bases are TGTGCCAGCAGCTATCGACAGGGTAGCACTGAAGCTTTCTTT. Translating gives CASSYRQGSTEAFF. Looking up the rest from reference TRBV5-6 and TRBJ1-1 gives the full variable domain: DAGVTQSPTHLIKTRGQQVTLRCSPKSGHDTVSWYQQALGQGPQFIFQYYEEEERQRGNFPDRFSGHQFPNYSSELNVNALLLGDSALYLCASSYRQGSTEAFFGQGTRLTVV.

The chain uses TRBV7-2 and TRBJ2-3; D unresolved. Trimming removed 5 bases from V and 0 bases from J, with 3 bases in between. CDR1 is SGHTA and CDR2 is FQGNSA in the germline V gene. This CDR3 has 12 residues. CDR3 region: CASSASTDTQYF. As DNA, the CDR3 is TGTGCCAGCAGCGCAAGCACAGATACGCAGTATTTT.